Listed below are T cell receptor beta chains from one sample, sequenced in a study of blood T cell repertoires in COVID-19. Only in-frame clones appear in the TCRdb table, and some are missing; sequencing was by immunoSEQ multiplex PCR. The profile shows about 130,000 clones, 70% to 85% of them singletons. What was sequenced was PBMCs or T cells enriched from blood (not recorded which). The source is a man aged 45-65 years who had recovered from COVID-19. CDR3s leave out the opening cysteine and the closing phenylalanine or tryptophan.

CDR3aa: ASSERVRNYGYT
j_gene: TRBJ1-2
len: 12
v_gene: TRBV6-5

CDR3aa: ASKGALDPNYGYT
j_gene: TRBJ1-2
len: 13
v_gene: TRBV19

CDR3aa: ASKPGTGHADTQY
j_gene: TRBJ2-3
len: 13
v_gene: TRBV2

CDR3aa: ASSPVARGSFVSRETQY
j_gene: TRBJ2-5
len: 17
v_gene: TRBV11-2

CDR3aa: ASSLGAGGNQPQH
j_gene: TRBJ1-5
len: 13
v_gene: TRBV28

CDR3aa: ASSDSANQPQH
j_gene: TRBJ1-5
len: 11
v_gene: TRBV28

CDR3aa: ASRTGTAYT
j_gene: TRBJ1-2
len: 9
v_gene: TRBV2

CDR3aa: ASTPQGGGNYGYT
j_gene: TRBJ1-2
len: 13
v_gene: TRBV6-4

CDR3aa: ASSLVSPGNEKLF
j_gene: TRBJ1-4
len: 13
v_gene: TRBV7-9

CDR3aa: ASSISTGQGGEQY
j_gene: TRBJ2-7
len: 13
v_gene: TRBV5-1

CDR3aa: SASIDSVEQY
j_gene: TRBJ2-7
len: 10
v_gene: TRBV20-1

CDR3aa: ASSKRQGATEGANVLT
j_gene: TRBJ2-6
len: 16
v_gene: TRBV6-4

CDR3aa: ASSSHPLTNTYEQY
j_gene: TRBJ2-7
len: 14
v_gene: TRBV6-2/TRBV6-3

CDR3aa: ASSSGTGGSQY
j_gene: TRBJ2-5
len: 11
v_gene: TRBV5-1

CDR3aa: ASSFRWTGSYEQY
j_gene: TRBJ2-7
len: 13
v_gene: TRBV5-5